This T cell receptor beta chain was identified during a study of T cells in Graves' hyperthyroidism and ophthalmopathy. It was RNA transcripts that yielded the amplified TCR beta CDR3 regions. The HTBI primer set served for first-round RT-PCR of the TCR CDR3. TCRdb reprocessed the multiplex PCR reads with MiXCR, giving one entry per CDR3 protein. The repertoire holds 300,000 to 500,000 distinct CDR3 sequences, with roughly 13% as singletons. This clonotype was detected only a few times. Trimming shortened V by 3 bases and J by 2 bases, and 18 bases separated the two germline ends. The CDR3 runs 17 residues. Germline V gene sequence: CDR1 SGHRS, CDR2 YFSETQ. Patients showing uncontrolled infection, other autoimmune disease, pregnancy or lactation were ineligible. It was 8 to 10 ml of fresh peripheral blood that supplied the PBMCs.

Sequencing input: blood. The chain uses TRBV5-1 and TRBJ2-1; weak D call: TRBD1 (6 bases). The TCR comes from a man aged 50-59 years with Graves' ophthalmopathy. The CDR3 DNA reads as TGCGCCAGCAGCTCGGCCACAGGGATTAGAGCCTACAATGAGCAGTTCTTC. Its protein is CASSSATGIRAYNEQFF.